The rows below give T cell receptor beta chains drawn from one sample of a study of shared clonotypes between healthy human individuals. TCRdb's table, derived via immunoSEQ multiplex PCR, lists solely in-frame clones and lacks some. The table lists around 2.1 million clones, about 93% of them singletons. The specimen sequenced was naive CD8+ T cells from PBMCs. These receptors came from a man aged 18 to 35 in good health. Some clones in this sample may be carry-over from other donors' samples. Each CDR3 is given with its conserved first and last residue. A D gene is named only where the DNA matches it firmly. The size field is filled for only some rows; it gives once, few, many or a size class.

j_call,d_call,v_call,clone_size,cdr3_aa,cdr3_nt
TRBJ1-1,TRBD1,TRBV28,once,CASSLLGTGRTEAFF,TGTGCCAGCAGTTTACTAGGGACAGGGCGAACTGAAGCTTTCTTT
TRBJ1-3,.,TRBV9,.,CASSVEKWASGNTIYF,TGTGCCAGCAGCGTGGAAAAATGGGCCTCTGGAAACACCATATATTTT
TRBJ2-1,TRBD2,TRBV4-1,once,CASSQDRAAGTSPPGNEQFF,TGCGCCAGCAGCCAAGATCGGGCAGCCGGGACTAGTCCTCCGGGGAATGAGCAGTTCTTC
TRBJ2-7,.,TRBV28,.,CASSLASGGRSYEQYF,TGTGCCAGCAGTTTAGCGAGCGGCGGACGCTCCTACGAGCAGTACTTC
TRBJ2-5,TRBD2,TRBV11-2,.,CASSLEAGGTETQYF,TGTGCCAGCAGCTTAGAGGCGGGAGGGACAGAGACCCAGTACTTC
TRBJ1-1,.,TRBV10-3,few,CAISESSGDTEAFF,TGTGCCATCAGTGAGTCAAGCGGGGACACTGAAGCTTTCTTT
TRBJ2-5,.,TRBV19,.,CASSIRDEQETQYF,TGTGCCAGTAGTATTCGGGACGAACAAGAGACCCAGTACTTC
TRBJ2-3,.,TRBV7-9,once,CASSPPRGRTDTQYF,TGTGCCAGCAGCCCCCCGAGGGGTCGCACAGATACGCAGTATTTT
TRBJ2-7,TRBD1,TRBV4-3,.,CASSPGQGTYEQYF,TGCGCCAGCAGCCCTGGACAGGGAACCTACGAGCAGTACTTC
TRBJ2-7,.,TRBV19,.,CASSLWGKEQYF,TGTGCCAGTAGTCTTTGGGGTAAGGAGCAGTACTTC
TRBJ2-7,.,TRBV27,.,CASSPSAGEVSDEQYF,TGTGCCAGCAGTCCATCGGCGGGCGAAGTCAGCGACGAGCAGTACTTC
TRBJ1-4,.,TRBV7-8,.,CASSLGRRVKLFF,TGTGCCAGCAGCTTGGGTAGGAGGGTAAAACTGTTTTTT
TRBJ1-4,.,TRBV28,.,CASSLRANREKLFF,TGTGCCAGCAGTTTAAGGGCCAATCGCGAAAAACTGTTTTTT
TRBJ1-4,TRBD1,TRBV5-1,.,CASSSGTAFEKLFF,TGCGCCAGCAGCTCGGGGACAGCCTTTGAAAAACTGTTTTTT
TRBJ2-3,.,TRBV5-4,.,CASSLFQGMRGTDTQYF,TGTGCCAGCAGCTTGTTCCAGGGGATGAGGGGCACAGATACGCAGTATTTT
TRBJ2-1,TRBD1,TRBV11-2,.,CASSSTGSSYNEQFF,TGTGCCAGCAGCTCGACAGGGAGCTCCTACAATGAGCAGTTCTTC
TRBJ2-7,.,TRBV10-3,once,CAISERDGTYEQYF,TGTGCCATCAGCGAAAGGGACGGGACCTACGAGCAGTACTTC
TRBJ1-2,.,TRBV5-1,once,CASSSRQDTNYGYTF,TGCGCCAGCAGCTCGCGACAGGATACTAACTATGGCTACACCTTC
TRBJ1-2,.,TRBV6-4,once,CASRMGGGYGYTF,TGTGCCAGCAGGATGGGAGGTGGCTATGGCTACACCTTC
TRBJ2-7,TRBD1,TRBV5-4,once,CASSSRGQLYEQYF,TGTGCCAGCAGCTCACGGGGACAGCTCTACGAGCAGTACTTC
TRBJ2-1,TRBD2,TRBV30,.,CAWVGVGGPREQFF,TGTGCCTGGGTGGGAGTGGGAGGGCCAAGAGAGCAGTTCTTC
TRBJ1-2,.,TRBV7-9,.,CASSRGILPSNYGYTF,TGTGCCAGCAGCCGAGGGATACTGCCCTCTAACTATGGCTACACCTTC
TRBJ2-7,.,TRBV4-1,.,CASSQDPRGYEQYF,TGCGCCAGCAGCCAAGACCCGCGGGGCTACGAGCAGTACTTC
TRBJ2-1,TRBD2,TRBV6-5,few,CASSYSTASGSNEQFF,TGTGCCAGCAGTTACTCGACAGCTAGCGGGAGCAATGAGCAGTTCTTC
TRBJ1-1,.,TRBV29-1,few,CSARGVNTEAFF,TGCAGCGCCAGAGGAGTGAACACTGAAGCTTTCTTT
TRBJ2-1,.,TRBV14,.,CASSYTSNEQFF,TGTGCCAGCAGCTACACTAGCAATGAGCAGTTCTTC
TRBJ2-7,TRBD2,TRBV5-1,.,CASSLAGATYEQYF,TGCGCCAGCAGCCTAGCGGGAGCTACTTACGAGCAGTACTTC
TRBJ1-5,.,TRBV30,.,CAWSTGKYSNQPQHF,TGTGCCTGGAGTACAGGGAAGTATAGCAATCAGCCCCAGCATTTT
TRBJ2-1,.,TRBV7-6,.,CASSLEETGNEQFF,TGTGCCAGCAGCTTAGAGGAAACTGGCAATGAGCAGTTCTTC
TRBJ2-1,TRBD2,TRBV4-2,.,CASSPLAGGPYNEQFF,TGTGCCAGCAGCCCCTTAGCGGGAGGGCCTTACAATGAGCAGTTCTTC
TRBJ2-6,.,TRBV2,.,CARGERGRSGANVLTF,TGTGCGAGAGGGGAGAGAGGTCGCTCTGGGGCCAACGTCCTGACTTTC
TRBJ2-4,.,TRBV28,.,CASRPARGPQYF,TGTGCCAGCAGACCTGCCCGGGGGCCCCAGTACTTC
TRBJ1-3,TRBD1,TRBV4-1,.,CASSLGQGRTKNTIYF,TGCGCCAGCAGCCTAGGACAGGGCCGTACGAAAAACACCATATATTTT
TRBJ2-7,TRBD1,TRBV5-4,.,CASSAGGQGSYEQYF,TGTGCCAGCAGCGCTGGGGGACAGGGCTCCTACGAGCAGTACTTC
TRBJ1-2,TRBD1,TRBV27,.,CASSTGQGFFGYTF,TGTGCCAGCAGCACCGGACAGGGGTTTTTTGGCTACACCTTC
TRBJ2-1,TRBD2,TRBV9,.,CASSVGGSGNNEQFF,TGTGCCAGCAGCGTTGGAGGTAGCGGGAACAATGAGCAGTTCTTC
TRBJ2-7,.,TRBV27,.,CASGLWDSSSYEQYF,TGTGCCAGCGGACTTTGGGACTCAAGCTCCTACGAGCAGTACTTC
TRBJ2-1,.,TRBV7-6,.,CASSLAESSYNEQFF,TGTGCCAGCAGCTTAGCGGAAAGCTCCTACAATGAGCAGTTCTTC
TRBJ1-5,.,TRBV9,.,CASSVEGRPDQPQHF,TGTGCCAGCAGCGTAGAGGGGAGGCCAGATCAGCCCCAGCATTTT
TRBJ2-7,TRBD2,TRBV27,.,CASSPSSGGVSYEQYF,TGTGCCAGCAGTCCCAGCAGCGGGGGCGTCTCCTACGAGCAGTACTTC
TRBJ2-7,.,TRBV5-1,.,CASSRLPGLTSYEQYF,TGCGCCAGCAGCCGCCTGCCAGGACTAACCTCCTACGAGCAGTACTTC
TRBJ2-3,.,TRBV11-2,once,CASSSRGNPQGDTQYF,TGTGCCAGCAGCAGCAGGGGCAACCCTCAGGGAGATACGCAGTATTTT
TRBJ2-2,.,TRBV9,.,CASSAGASYTGELFF,TGTGCCAGCAGCGCCGGGGCTAGTTACACCGGGGAGCTGTTTTTT
TRBJ2-7,.,TRBV19,.,CASSIAPRGHEQYF,TGTGCCAGTAGTATAGCTCCCCGAGGACACGAGCAGTACTTC
TRBJ1-2,.,TRBV10-3,.,CAISESPDPLFNYGYTF,TGTGCCATCAGTGAGTCACCGGATCCACTATTTAACTATGGCTACACCTTC